These T cell receptor beta chains were read from a single sample in a study of T-cell memory formation after mild COVID-19. TCRdb reprocessed the 5' RACE reads via MiXCR and lists one record per CDR3 protein. The table lists approximately 170,000 distinct CDR3 sequences, 13% of them singletons. Input material: PBMCs or a T cell subset sorted from them (not recorded which). The receptor source for this set is a man aged 18 to 29 who had mild COVID-19 (a few samples of this study predate the infection). Cell type and time point are not known. The CDR3 runs from the conserved cysteine through the conserved F or W. Each record gives: CDR3 length, clone size, J gene, D gene, V gene, CDR3 DNA, CDR3 protein. D genes are given only for firm matches. Only part of the rows carry a size: once, few, many, or a class if the clone is expanded.

>14|few|TRBJ1-5|TRBD1|TRBV7-2
TGTGCCAGCAGCGCAGGACAGGGGTCTCAGCCCCAGCATTTT
CASSAGQGSQPQHF
>14|many|TRBJ2-1|-|TRBV5-1
TGCGCCAGCAGCTTGTCTGCCGGCGACGATGAGCAGTTCTTC
CASSLSAGDDEQFF
>14|few|TRBJ2-5|TRBD2|TRBV3-1
TGTGCCAGCAGCCCACGGACTAGCGCGGAGACCCAGTACTTC
CASSPRTSAETQYF
>16|-|TRBJ2-6|-|TRBV11-2
TGTGCCAGCAGCTTAGGAAGGGGGTCTGGGGCCAACGTCCTGACTTTC
CASSLGRGSGANVLTF
>13|many|TRBJ2-5|-|TRBV10-3
TGTGCCATCAGTGAGGGTAGTCAAGAGACCCAGTACTTC
CAISEGSQETQYF
>14|many|TRBJ2-7|-|TRBV12-3/TRBV12-4
TGTGCCAGCAGTTGGGAAAGGGGTGGAAGCGAGCAGTACTTC
CASSWERGGSEQYF
>14|many|TRBJ2-3|-|TRBV7-2
TGTGCCAGCAGCTTAGCCCTCGCACTAGATACGCAGTATTTT
CASSLALALDTQYF
>14|-|TRBJ2-1|TRBD1|TRBV7-3
TGTGCCAGCAGCTTGTACAGGGGGCACAATGAGCAGTTCTTC
CASSLYRGHNEQFF
>14|-|TRBJ1-5|TRBD1|TRBV20-1
TGCAGTGCAAAGAGCCAGACAGGGTATCAGCCCCAGCATTTT
CSAKSQTGYQPQHF
>16|few|TRBJ2-2|TRBD2|TRBV4-3
TGCGCCAGCAGCCGAGTAGCGGGGGGCCGTGGCGGGGAGCTGTTTTTT
CASSRVAGGRGGELFF
>16|-|TRBJ2-3|-|TRBV12-3/TRBV12-4
TGTGCCAGCTTCGCCTCGACCCTCCCATTTACAGATACGCAGTATTTT
CASFASTLPFTDTQYF
>15|-|TRBJ1-2|-|TRBV15
TGTGCCACCAGCAGAGGAACTCCAGGGAACTATGGCTACACCTTC
CATSRGTPGNYGYTF
>16|-|TRBJ1-1|TRBD1|TRBV18
TGTGCCAGCTCACCACCGAATTATGAGGGGGCGACTGAAGCTTTCTTT
CASSPPNYEGATEAFF